Sequencing of this T cell receptor (beta chain) was carried out in a study of early T cells in non-severe SARS-CoV-2 infection. MiXCR, applied by TCRdb to the 5' RACE reads, yields one record per CDR3 protein. The table has 25,000 to 35,000 distinct CDR3 sequences, around 4% seen once; the top ten hold around 8.2%. This clonotype was seen ten or more times. This CDR3 has 15 amino acids. V lost 0 bases and J lost 1, with 10 bases in between. Germline CDR1 reads MGHRA; CDR2 reads YSYEKL. Sequences were obtained from whole blood. This clonotype was sampled from an adult who was a healthcare worker with PCR-confirmed SARS-CoV-2 infection or an uninfected control (not recorded which). This chain joins TRBV4-1 and TRBJ2-7; possible D gene TRBD1, 5 bases. The CDR3 DNA follows: TGCGCCAGCAGCCAAGATCGAACAGGATCCTACGAGCAGTACTTC. This sequence encodes CASSQDRTGSYEQYF.